This T cell receptor (beta chain) is drawn from a study of beta chain features in type 1 diabetes. Concerning this clone itself: Its antigen is unknown.

Central memory, naive, regulatory and stem cell-like memory CD4+ cells were sorted by CD45RO/CCR7/CD25/CD127/CD95/CD27. Overall study results and limits: Moderately but significantly shorter TCRB CDR3s were found in Type 1 diabetes patients in all four CD4+ subsets.

Of the isolated RNA, all was reverse transcribed, and so the sequenced material was expressed TCRB transcripts. Measured with immunoSEQ multiplex PCR; TCRdb has only the in-frame clones, and not every one. The sample includes approximately 360,000 clones, over 9.5% seen only once; the top ten take around 0.01%. Trimming took off 11 bases at V and 0 bases at J, with 20 bases between the two ends. CDR1 and CDR2 from the germline V gene are MNHNY and SVGAGI (reference sequence). This CDR3 contains 16 residues. The chain has TRBV6-6 and TRBJ2-1; D might be TRBD2 (5 bases). This TCR was recovered from a woman aged 18-29 years with type 1 diabetes. Sequencing was done on a sample of naive CD4+ T cells from blood. CDR3 in amino acids: CAVGVSGTSSYNEQFF. CDR3 DNA sequence: TGTGCCGTCGGAGTATCCGGTACTAGCTCCTACAATGAGCAGTTCTTC.